A selection of T cell receptor beta chains follows, all from one sample in a study of blood T cell repertoires in COVID-19. Generated by immunoSEQ multiplex PCR, the TCRdb table keeps only in-frame clones and is missing some. The sample lists some 270,000 clones, 80% to 90% seen once, with 2.5% to 3.5% in the top ten. The sequenced sample consisted of PBMCs or T cells enriched from blood (not recorded which). All receptors come from a woman in her 40s who had been exposed to COVID-19. Both conserved end residues are part of each CDR3. Each record gives: V gene, J gene, CDR3 protein.

>TRBV13|TRBJ1-6
CASSLAIGGGISPLHF
>TRBV18|TRBJ2-1
CASSRTGTGDSYNEQFF
>TRBV28|TRBJ1-6
CASAQGGINSPLHF
>TRBV5-5|TRBJ1-4
CASSPLNTGIEKLFF
>TRBV2|TRBJ1-1
CASSTDRVELSF
>TRBV7-2|TRBJ2-2
CASSLDSNTGELFF
>TRBV7-9|TRBJ2-7
CASSQYFALSEQYF
>TRBV2|TRBJ2-3
CASRTPNTQYF
>TRBV19|TRBJ2-5
CASSISGGLQETQYF
>TRBV5-1|TRBJ2-2
CASSSRQGLAGELFF
>TRBV25-1|TRBJ1-1
CASSLTGRVFF
>TRBV5-4|TRBJ1-5
CASSPDGGRGQPQHF
>TRBV19|TRBJ1-2
CASSPGQGAYGYTF
>TRBV10-3|TRBJ2-7
CAISESSSYEQYF
>TRBV27|TRBJ2-1
CASSLGTSGYNEQFF
>TRBV6-2/TRBV6-3|TRBJ1-5
CASSPRQGSNQPQHF
>TRBV3-1/TRBV3-2|TRBJ1-2
CASSQGLNYGYTF
>TRBV5-4|TRBJ1-2
CASSLFGTGSNYGYTF
>TRBV30|TRBJ2-1
CAWSWTDYNEQFF
>TRBV19|TRBJ1-3
CASSGSSGNTIYF
>TRBV30|TRBJ1-6
CAWKIRQGSSYNSPLHF
>TRBV28|TRBJ2-1
CASSLPQGPGLAGHYSYNEQFF
>TRBV19|TRBJ1-1
CASKTQVTEAFF
>TRBV11-3|TRBJ2-2
CASSARTGGGVGELFF
>TRBV27|TRBJ2-3
CASPTSGRDYTQYF
>TRBV3-1/TRBV3-2|TRBJ2-5
CASSQEGFGDPGETQYF
>TRBV6-5|TRBJ1-2
CASSRLRTGDGYTF
>TRBV2|TRBJ2-7
CASSEEGRGTSEQYF
>TRBV4-2|TRBJ2-2
CASSQDTSTNPLTGELFF
>TRBV7-2|TRBJ2-2
CASRFTGARELFF
>TRBV29-1|TRBJ1-1
CSVESSAGAPQAFF
>TRBV2|TRBJ2-1
CASSYAGGGEQFF
>TRBV10-3|TRBJ2-6
CAISSGQVSSGANVLTF
>TRBV28|TRBJ2-7
CASSFGGRGYEQYF
>TRBV6-1|TRBJ1-2
CASSALTSRGVNYGYTF
>TRBV10-3|TRBJ1-1
CAISGGRQEAFF
>TRBV15|TRBJ1-4
CATSRGVQGSEKLFF
>TRBV18|TRBJ1-1
CASSPIRGRGNTEAFF
>TRBV30|TRBJ2-7
CAWKTAYEQYF
>TRBV7-9|TRBJ2-2
CASSPDRGNTGELFF
>TRBV3-1/TRBV3-2|TRBJ1-1
CASSRGTGLGITEAFF
>TRBV19|TRBJ1-4
CASSIMSGTGEKLFF
>TRBV4-3|TRBJ2-1
CASSQDRGREQFF
>TRBV4-2|TRBJ1-3
CASSRDRGSGNTIYF
>TRBV4-2|TRBJ1-4
CASSQDGRQGGEKLFF
>TRBV7-2|TRBJ2-2
CASSRGGHANTGELFF
>TRBV29-1|TRBJ1-2
CSVGLQVANYGYTF
>TRBV3-1/TRBV3-2|TRBJ2-5
CASSQLNRGYQETQYF
>TRBV2|TRBJ2-7
CASSQTTVSYEQYF
>TRBV28|TRBJ1-2
CASSFTTGQPPMRYGYTF
>TRBV19|TRBJ2-2
CATPRPENTGELFF
>TRBV28|TRBJ1-4
CASSLLQEKLFF
>TRBV12-3/TRBV12-4|TRBJ1-4
CASSTRREKLFF
>TRBV19|TRBJ1-1
CASSIGRVTYTEAFF
>TRBV4-1|TRBJ1-5
CASSYGTGSSNQPQHF
>TRBV20-1|TRBJ2-7
CSAGPGYEQYF
>TRBV15|TRBJ1-6
CATSRTDSPSYNSPLHF
>TRBV19|TRBJ1-1
CASSPTPGQGETEAFF
>TRBV10-2|TRBJ1-5
CASRGQGGNQPQHF
>TRBV5-5|TRBJ1-4
CASSYRGQEKLFF